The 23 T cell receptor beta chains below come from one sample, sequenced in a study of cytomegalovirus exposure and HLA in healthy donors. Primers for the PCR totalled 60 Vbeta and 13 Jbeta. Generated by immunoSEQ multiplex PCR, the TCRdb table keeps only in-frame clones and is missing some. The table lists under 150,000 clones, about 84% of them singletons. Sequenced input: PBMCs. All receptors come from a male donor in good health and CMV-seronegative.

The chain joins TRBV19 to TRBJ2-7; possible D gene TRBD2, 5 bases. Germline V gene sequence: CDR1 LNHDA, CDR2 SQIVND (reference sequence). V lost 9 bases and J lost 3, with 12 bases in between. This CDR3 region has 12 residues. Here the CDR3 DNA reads TGTGCCAGGACACGGGGAATCTACGAGCAGTACTTC. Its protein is CARTRGIYEQYF. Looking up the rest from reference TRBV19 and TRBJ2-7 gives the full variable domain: DGGITQSPKYLFRKEGQNVTLSCEQNLNHDAMYWYRQDPGQGLRLIYYSQIVNDFQKGDIAEGYSVSREKKESFPLTVTSAQKNPTAFYLCARTRGIYEQYFGPGTRLTVT.

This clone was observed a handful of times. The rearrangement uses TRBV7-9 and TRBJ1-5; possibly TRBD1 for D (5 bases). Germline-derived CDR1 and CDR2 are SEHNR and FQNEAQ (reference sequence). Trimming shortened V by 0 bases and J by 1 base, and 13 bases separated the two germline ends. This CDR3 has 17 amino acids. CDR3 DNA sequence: TGTGCCAGCAGCTTAGCGAGGACGGGGGAAAGCAATCAGCCCCAGCATTTT. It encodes CASSLARTGESNQPQHF. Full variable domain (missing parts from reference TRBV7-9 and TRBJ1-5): DTGVSQNPRHKITKRGQNVTFRCDPISEHNRLYWYRQTLGQGPEFLTYFQNEAQLEKSRLLSDRFSAERPKGSFSTLEIQRTEQGDSAMYLCASSLARTGESNQPQHFGDGTRLSIL.

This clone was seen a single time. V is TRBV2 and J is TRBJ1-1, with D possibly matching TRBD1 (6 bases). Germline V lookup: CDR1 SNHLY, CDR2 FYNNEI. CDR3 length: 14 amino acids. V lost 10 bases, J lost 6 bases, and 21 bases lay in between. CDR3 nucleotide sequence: TGTGCCACCGAGACTCCCTTACAGGGCTCTGAAGCTTTCTTT. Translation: CATETPLQGSEAFF.

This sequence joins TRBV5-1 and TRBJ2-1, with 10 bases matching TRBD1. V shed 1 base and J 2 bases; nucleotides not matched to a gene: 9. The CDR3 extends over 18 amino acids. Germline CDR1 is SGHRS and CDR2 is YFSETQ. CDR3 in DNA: TGCGCCAGCAGCTTGCGCCAATTCGGACAGGGGGCCTACAATGAGCAGTTCTTC. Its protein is CASSLRQFGQGAYNEQFF.

The CDR3 bases are TGTGCCAGCACCAAGGACAGGGAGTCCTACGAGCAGTACTTC. Protein sequence: CASTKDRESYEQYF. This rearrangement joins TRBV6-6 to TRBJ2-7; TRBD1 matches at 8 bases. This CDR3 is 14 amino acids long. Looked up from germline, CDR1 is MNHNY and CDR2 is SVGAGI (reference sequence). V shed 7 bases, J shed 1 base, and the junction held 6 bases outside the gene matches.

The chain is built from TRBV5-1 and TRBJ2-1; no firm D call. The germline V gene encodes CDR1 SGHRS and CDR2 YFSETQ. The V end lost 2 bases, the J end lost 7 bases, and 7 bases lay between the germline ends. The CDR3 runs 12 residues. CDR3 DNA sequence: TGCGCCAGCAGCTTTTCCCAAAATGAGCAGTTCTTC. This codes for CASSFSQNEQFF.

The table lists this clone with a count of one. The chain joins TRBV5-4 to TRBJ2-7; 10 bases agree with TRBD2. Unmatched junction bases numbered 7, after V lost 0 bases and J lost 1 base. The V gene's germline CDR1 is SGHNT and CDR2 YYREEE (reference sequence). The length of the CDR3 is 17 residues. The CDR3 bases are TGTGCCAGCAGCTTGGGTAGGGCTAGCGGGAGTTCCTACGAGCAGTACTTC. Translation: CASSLGRASGSSYEQYF.

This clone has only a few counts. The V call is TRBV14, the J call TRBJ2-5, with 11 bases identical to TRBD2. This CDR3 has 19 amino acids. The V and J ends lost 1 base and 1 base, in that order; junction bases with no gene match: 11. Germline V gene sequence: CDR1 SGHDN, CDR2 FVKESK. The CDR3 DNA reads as TGTGCCAGCAGCCAAGGCTTCGACGGGCTAGCGGGGGGCCAAGAGACCCAGTACTTC. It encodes CASSQGFDGLAGGQETQYF.

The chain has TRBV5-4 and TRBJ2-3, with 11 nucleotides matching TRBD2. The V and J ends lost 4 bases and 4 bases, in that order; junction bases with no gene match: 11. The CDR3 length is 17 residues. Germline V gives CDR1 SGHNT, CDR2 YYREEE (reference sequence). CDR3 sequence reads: CASSHPTGTSGSDTQYF. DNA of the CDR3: TGTGCCAGCAGCCACCCCACGGGGACTAGCGGTTCAGATACGCAGTATTTT.

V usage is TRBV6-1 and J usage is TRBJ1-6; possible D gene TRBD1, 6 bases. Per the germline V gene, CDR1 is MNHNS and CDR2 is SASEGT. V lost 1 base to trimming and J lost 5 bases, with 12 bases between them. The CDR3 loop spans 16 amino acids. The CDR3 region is CASSEVFRTDNSPLHF. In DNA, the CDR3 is TGTGCCAGCAGTGAAGTATTCCGGACAGATAATTCACCCCTCCACTTT.

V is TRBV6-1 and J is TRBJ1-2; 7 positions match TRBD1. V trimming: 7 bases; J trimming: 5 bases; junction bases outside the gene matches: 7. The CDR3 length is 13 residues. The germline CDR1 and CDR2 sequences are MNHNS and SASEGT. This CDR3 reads CASIDRDQYGYTF. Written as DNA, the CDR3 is TGTGCCAGCATAGACAGGGACCAATATGGCTACACCTTC.

The DNA of the CDR3 is TGTGCCAGCAGCTCAGTGGTTGAGCAGTTCTTC. Protein sequence: CASSSVVEQFF. The chain has TRBV13 and TRBJ2-1; D ambiguous. The CDR3 consists of 11 residues. Trimming cost V 4 bases and J 9 bases, with 7 bases left between them. Germline CDR1 reads PRHDT; CDR2 reads FYEKMQ (reference sequence).

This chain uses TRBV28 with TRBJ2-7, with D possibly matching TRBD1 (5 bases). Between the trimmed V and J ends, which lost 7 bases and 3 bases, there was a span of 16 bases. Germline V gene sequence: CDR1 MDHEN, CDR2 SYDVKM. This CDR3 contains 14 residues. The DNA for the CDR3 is TGTGCCAGCACCCCCCCAGGGCTTGTCTACGAGCAGTACTTC. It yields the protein CASTPPGLVYEQYF.

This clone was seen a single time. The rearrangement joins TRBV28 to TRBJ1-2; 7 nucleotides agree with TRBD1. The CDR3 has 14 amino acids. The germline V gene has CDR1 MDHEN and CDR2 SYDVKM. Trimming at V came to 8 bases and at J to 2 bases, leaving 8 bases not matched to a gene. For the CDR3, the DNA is TGTGCCAGCTTATTGACAGGGCAAAACTATGGCTACACCTTC. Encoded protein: CASLLTGQNYGYTF.

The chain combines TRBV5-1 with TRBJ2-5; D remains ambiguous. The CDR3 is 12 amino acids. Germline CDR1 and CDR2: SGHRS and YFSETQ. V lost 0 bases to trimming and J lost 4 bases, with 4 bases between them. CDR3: CASSLASETQYF. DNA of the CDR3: TGCGCCAGCAGCTTGGCCTCAGAGACCCAGTACTTC. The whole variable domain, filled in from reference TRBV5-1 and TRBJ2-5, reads KAGVTQTPRYLIKTRGQQVTLSCSPISGHRSVSWYQQTPGQGLQFLFEYFSETQRNKGNFPGRFSGRQFSNSRSEMNVSTLELGDSALYLCASSLASETQYFGPGTRLLVL.

CDR3 loop: CASTLGGVSSYEQYF. CDR3 DNA: TGTGCCAGCACCCTGGGAGGGGTCAGCTCCTACGAGCAGTACTTC. The chain carries TRBV7-8 and TRBJ2-7, with 7 positions matching TRBD2. CDR1 is SGHVS, CDR2 FQNEAQ, per germline. This CDR3 contains 15 residues. V lost 7 bases, J lost 0 bases, and 9 bases stayed unmatched. The variable domain in full, with the rest retrieved from reference TRBV7-8 and TRBJ2-7, is GAGVSQSPRYKVAKRGQDVALRCDPISGHVSLFWYQQALGQGPEFLTYFQNEAQLDKSGLPSDRFFAERPEGSVSTLKIQRTQQEDSAVYLCASTLGGVSSYEQYFGPGTRLTVT.

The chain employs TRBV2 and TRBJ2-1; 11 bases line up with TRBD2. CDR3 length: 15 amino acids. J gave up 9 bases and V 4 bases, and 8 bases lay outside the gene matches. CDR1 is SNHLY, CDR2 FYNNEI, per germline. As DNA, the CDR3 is TGTGCCAGCAGTGGGGTAGCGGGGGGGCCGGGTGAGCAGTTCTTC. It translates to CASSGVAGGPGEQFF.

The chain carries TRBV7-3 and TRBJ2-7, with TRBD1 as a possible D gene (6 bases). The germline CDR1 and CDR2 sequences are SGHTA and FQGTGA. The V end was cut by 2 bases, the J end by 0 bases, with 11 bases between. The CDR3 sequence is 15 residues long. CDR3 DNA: TGTGCCAGCAGCTTACGAGGGGGTACCTCCTACGAGCAGTACTTC. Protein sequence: CASSLRGGTSYEQYF.

Here the CDR3 reads CASSLERGGPDTQYF. The CDR3 DNA reads TGTGCCAGCAGCTTAGAGCGGGGGGGCCCGGATACGCAGTATTTT. The chain couples TRBV7-2 to TRBJ2-3; TRBD2 aligns across 10 bases. The germline V gene has CDR1 SGHTA and CDR2 FQGNSA. The CDR3 is 15 residues long. Trimming removed 1 base from V and 6 bases from J; junction bases left unmatched: 4.

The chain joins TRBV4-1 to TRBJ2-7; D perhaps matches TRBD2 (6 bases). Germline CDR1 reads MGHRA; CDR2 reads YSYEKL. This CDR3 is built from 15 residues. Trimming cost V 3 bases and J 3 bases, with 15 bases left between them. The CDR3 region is CASSQPGRGVYEQYF. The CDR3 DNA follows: TGCGCCAGCAGCCAGCCTGGGCGCGGGGTCTACGAGCAGTACTTC.

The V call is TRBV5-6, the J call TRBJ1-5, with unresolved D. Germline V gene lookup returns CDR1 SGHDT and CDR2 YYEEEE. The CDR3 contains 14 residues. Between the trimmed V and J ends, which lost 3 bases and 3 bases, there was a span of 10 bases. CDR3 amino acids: CASSSGRSNQPQHF. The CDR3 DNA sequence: TGTGCCAGCAGCTCCGGGAGATCCAATCAGCCCCAGCATTTT. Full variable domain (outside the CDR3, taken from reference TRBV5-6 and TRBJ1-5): DAGVTQSPTHLIKTRGQQVTLRCSPKSGHDTVSWYQQALGQGPQFIFQYYEEEERQRGNFPDRFSGHQFPNYSSELNVNALLLGDSALYLCASSSGRSNQPQHFGDGTRLSIL.

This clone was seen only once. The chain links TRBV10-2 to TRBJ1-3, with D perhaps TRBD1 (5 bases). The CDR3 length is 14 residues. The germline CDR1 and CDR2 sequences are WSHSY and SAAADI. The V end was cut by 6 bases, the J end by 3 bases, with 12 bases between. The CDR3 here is CASRDQGSGNTIYF. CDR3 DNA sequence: TGCGCCAGCAGGGACCAGGGAAGTGGAAACACCATATATTTT.

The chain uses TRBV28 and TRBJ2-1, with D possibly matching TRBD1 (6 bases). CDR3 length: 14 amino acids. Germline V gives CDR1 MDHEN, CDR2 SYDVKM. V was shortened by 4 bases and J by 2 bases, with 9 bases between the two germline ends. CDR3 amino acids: CASSSGAPYNEQFF. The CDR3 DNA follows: TGTGCCAGCAGTTCAGGGGCTCCCTACAATGAGCAGTTCTTC.